Presented here are 21 T cell receptor beta chains from one specimen sequenced in a study of blood T cell repertoires in COVID-19. Sequencing used immunoSEQ multiplex PCR; TCRdb keeps in-frame clones, though not all of them. The table lists approximately 150,000 clones, around 90% of them singletons. The sequencing sample was made of peripheral blood. Receptors were obtained from a woman in her forties or fifties with acute or convalescent COVID-19.

This clone is a singleton in its sample. V and J are TRBV6-6 and TRBJ2-7; 8 bases are a match to TRBD2. The V gene end was trimmed by 6 bases and the J gene end by 3 bases; junction bases not matched to a gene: 7. There are 14 residues in the CDR3. The germline V gene encodes CDR1 MNHNY and CDR2 SVGAGI (reference sequence). The CDR3 sequence: CASSAERGIYEQYF. In DNA form, the CDR3 reads TGTGCCAGCAGCGCTGAGCGGGGGATCTACGAGCAGTACTTC.

The genes are TRBV6-5 and TRBJ2-7; 9 positions agree with TRBD1. J gave up 7 bases and V 5 bases, and 12 bases lay outside the gene matches. Germline-derived CDR1 and CDR2 are MNHEY and SVGAGI. The CDR3 is 15 residues long. The DNA for the CDR3 is TGTGCCAGCAGTCCCCAATGGGACAGGGTAGGGGAGCAGTACTTC. It translates to CASSPQWDRVGEQYF.

The chain links TRBV6-5 to TRBJ1-3; 7 bases map to TRBD1. J gave up 3 bases and V 6 bases, and 5 bases lay outside the gene matches. CDR3 length: 14 residues. The V gene's germline CDR1 is MNHEY and CDR2 SVGAGI. CDR3 loop: CASRDRPSGNTIYF. In DNA, the CDR3 is TGTGCCAGCAGGGACAGGCCTAGTGGAAACACCATATATTTT.

The chain uses TRBV6-6 and TRBJ2-1; 7 nucleotides match TRBD1. V dropped 2 bases and J dropped 8; count of bases not matched to a gene: 12. Germline CDR1 reads MNHNY; CDR2 reads SVGAGI (reference sequence). There are 16 residues in the CDR3. CDR3 DNA: TGTGCCAGCAGTTACAGGGCAGGGGGTCGTATTGATGAGCAGTTCTTC. Translating gives CASSYRAGGRIDEQFF.

The chain combines TRBV7-9 with TRBJ2-7; a weak D match, TRBD1 (6 bases). CDR3 size: 14 residues. CDR1 and CDR2 from the germline V gene are SEHNR and FQNEAQ (reference sequence). The V gene lost 5 bases and the J gene lost 3 bases, with 14 bases spanning the gap. CDR3 amino acids: CASSPRDTHYEQYF. DNA for the CDR3: TGTGCCAGCAGCCCAAGGGACACACACTACGAGCAGTACTTC. Together with reference TRBV7-9 and TRBJ2-7, the CDR3 gives the full variable domain: DTGVSQNPRHKITKRGQNVTFRCDPISEHNRLYWYRQTLGQGPEFLTYFQNEAQLEKSRLLSDRFSAERPKGSFSTLEIQRTEQGDSAMYLCASSPRDTHYEQYFGPGTRLTVT.

A single count supports this clone. The rearrangement links TRBV19 to TRBJ2-7; a weak D match, TRBD1 (6 bases). This CDR3 is 14 amino acids long. V shed 4 bases and J shed 2 bases, with 12 bases lying between them. Germline V gene data show CDR1 as LNHDA and CDR2 as SQIVND (reference sequence). In DNA form, the CDR3 reads TGTGCCAGTAGTACAGGACCAGGGGCCTACGAGCAGTACTTC. Protein: CASSTGPGAYEQYF.

The V gene is TRBV7-2, the J gene TRBJ1-1, with 9 bases matching TRBD1. This CDR3 is built from 15 residues. Trimming at V came to 2 bases and at J to 1 base, leaving 2 bases not matched to a gene. Germline loops: CDR1 SGHTA, CDR2 FQGNSA. Here the CDR3 reads CASSLMGQGNTEAFF. The DNA of the CDR3 is TGTGCCAGCAGCTTAATGGGACAGGGGAACACTGAAGCTTTCTTT.

The genes are TRBV30 and TRBJ1-3, with 9 nucleotides matching TRBD1. In germline, CDR1 is GTSNPN, CDR2 SVGIG (reference sequence). The V gene end was trimmed by 1 base and the J gene end by 3 bases; junction bases not matched to a gene: 4. The CDR3 is 15 residues long. CDR3 DNA sequence: TGTGCCTGGAGTGAAGGGACAGGGAATGGAAACACCATATATTTT. It translates to CAWSEGTGNGNTIYF.

The chain employs TRBV6-5 and TRBJ2-7; 7 nucleotides line up with TRBD1. CDR3 length equals 12 residues. The ends lost 11 bases at V and 3 bases at J; junction bases unmatched: 7. CDR1 and CDR2 (germline): MNHEY, SVGAGI. The CDR3, as DNA: TGTGCCGCCTTGGGGGACAGCTACGAGCAGTACTTC. As protein: CAALGDSYEQYF.

The chain uses TRBV5-6 and TRBJ1-4, with TRBD1 matching 8 bases. J lost 7 bases, V lost 0 bases, and 8 bases had no gene match. The CDR3 sequence is 16 residues long. Germline V gene lookup returns CDR1 SGHDT and CDR2 YYEEEE. CDR3 sequence reads: CASSLGYGQGREKLFF. The CDR3 DNA follows: TGTGCCAGCAGCTTGGGCTATGGACAGGGCCGTGAAAAACTGTTTTTT.

The rearrangement uses TRBV19 and TRBJ2-7; D gene ambiguous. Deletions cut 3 bases from V and 1 base from J, with 7 bases between. The CDR3 is 13 residues long. The V gene's germline CDR1 is LNHDA and CDR2 SQIVND (reference sequence). The CDR3 spells CASSMSQSYEQYF. The CDR3 DNA sequence: TGTGCCAGTAGTATGTCGCAGTCCTACGAGCAGTACTTC.

The chain recombines TRBV2 with TRBJ2-5; 12 nucleotides align to TRBD1. The CDR3 covers 15 residues. Germline CDR1 SNHLY, CDR2 FYNNEI. V lost 6 bases and J lost 5; bases outside the gene matches: 7. For the CDR3, the DNA is TGTGCCAGCAGGATCGGGACAGGGGGCGGGGAGACCCAGTACTTC. Amino acids: CASRIGTGGGETQYF.

The DNA of the CDR3 is TGTGCCAGCAGCTACGGGACTCGCCCGGAGCAGTACTTC. Protein product: CASSYGTRPEQYF. The chain is built from TRBV5-6 and TRBJ2-7; D is possibly TRBD2 (6 bases). The ends were cut back, 3 bases at V and 7 bases at J, with 14 bases in the middle. Germline-derived CDR1 and CDR2 are SGHDT and YYEEEE. The CDR3 is 13 residues long.

The chain carries TRBV3-1 (or the pseudogene TRBV3-2) and TRBJ1-4; D is perhaps TRBD1 (6 bases). Trimming took 4 bases from V and 8 from J, leaving 17 bases between them. The germline V gene encodes CDR1 LGHDT and CDR2 YNNKEL (reference sequence). This CDR3 comprises 15 residues. CDR3 DNA sequence: TGTGCCAGCAGCCTTCGGACAGTGGGAACCGAAAAACTGTTTTTT. This translates into CASSLRTVGTEKLFF.

The V gene is TRBV6-5, the J gene TRBJ2-5; D remains unclear. CDR1 is MNHEY and CDR2 is SVGAGI in the germline V gene. CDR3 size: 12 residues. V was clipped by 7 bases and J by 5 bases, with 11 bases between them. CDR3 region: CASTGRSETQYF. In DNA, the CDR3 is TGTGCCAGCACCGGCAGGTCCGAGACCCAGTACTTC.

V is TRBV30 and J is TRBJ1-2; 9 bases agree with TRBD1. The CDR3 consists of 15 residues. Germline trimming cut 2 bases from V and 2 bases from J; bases unmatched to any gene: 6. Germline CDR1 reads GTSNPN; CDR2 reads SVGIG (reference sequence). The CDR3 DNA sequence: TGTGCCTGGAGTAGATCGGGACAGGGAAACTATGGCTACACCTTC. Its translation is CAWSRSGQGNYGYTF.

V is TRBV15 and J is TRBJ2-3; TRBD2 agrees at 7 bases. There are 16 residues in the CDR3. Unmatched junction bases numbered 6, after V lost 0 bases and J lost 3 bases. The germline CDR1 and CDR2 sequences are LNHNV and YYDKDF (reference sequence). The CDR3, as DNA: TGTGCCACCAGCAGAGATCTGGCGGGAGAAACAGATACGCAGTATTTT. Its translation: CATSRDLAGETDTQYF.

This rearrangement joins TRBV10-1 to TRBJ2-7; 9 positions agree with TRBD1. V lost 3 bases to trimming and J lost 7 bases; unmatched junction nucleotides: 4. Per the germline V gene, CDR1 is WNHNN and CDR2 is SYGVQD (reference sequence). CDR3 length: 13 amino acids. CDR3 amino acids: CASSEQGAREQYF. The CDR3 region has the DNA TGCGCCAGCAGTGAACAGGGGGCGAGGGAGCAGTACTTC.

This clone showed up just once. The rearrangement uses TRBV24-1 and TRBJ2-1, with 7 bases identical to TRBD1. Germline V lookup: CDR1 KGHDR, CDR2 SFDVKD. The length of the CDR3 is 16 residues. V was pared by 4 bases and J by 8 bases, with 13 bases of the junction left unmatched. CDR3 sequence reads: CATSDRGQAFKHEQFF. The CDR3 coding sequence is TGTGCCACCAGTGACCGAGGACAGGCCTTTAAACATGAGCAGTTCTTC.

In regard to this clone: The same CDR3 is also encoded by other DNA sequences in this sample. The rearrangement uses TRBV5-1 and TRBJ1-2; possible D gene TRBD1, 6 bases. CDR1 is SGHRS, CDR2 YFSETQ, per germline. The CDR3 consists of 14 residues. The ends were cut back, 0 bases at V and 3 bases at J, with 9 bases in the middle. The CDR3 DNA is TGCGCCAGCAGCTTGGAGGCAGGGGACTATGGCTACACCTTC. Its protein product is CASSLEAGDYGYTF. Full variable domain (rest looked up from reference TRBV5-1 and TRBJ1-2): KAGVTQTPRYLIKTRGQQVTLSCSPISGHRSVSWYQQTPGQGLQFLFEYFSETQRNKGNFPGRFSGRQFSNSRSEMNVSTLELGDSALYLCASSLEAGDYGYTFGSGTRLTVV.

The chain has TRBV10-1 and TRBJ2-1, with 9 bases lining up with TRBD2. From germline, CDR1 is WNHNN and CDR2 SYGVQD (reference sequence). Unmatched junction bases numbered 8, after V lost 7 bases and J lost 7 bases. The CDR3 has 14 amino acids. The CDR3 region has the DNA TGCGCCAGCAATGCGGGGGGGCCCGAAAATGAGCAGTTCTTC. It encodes CASNAGGPENEQFF.